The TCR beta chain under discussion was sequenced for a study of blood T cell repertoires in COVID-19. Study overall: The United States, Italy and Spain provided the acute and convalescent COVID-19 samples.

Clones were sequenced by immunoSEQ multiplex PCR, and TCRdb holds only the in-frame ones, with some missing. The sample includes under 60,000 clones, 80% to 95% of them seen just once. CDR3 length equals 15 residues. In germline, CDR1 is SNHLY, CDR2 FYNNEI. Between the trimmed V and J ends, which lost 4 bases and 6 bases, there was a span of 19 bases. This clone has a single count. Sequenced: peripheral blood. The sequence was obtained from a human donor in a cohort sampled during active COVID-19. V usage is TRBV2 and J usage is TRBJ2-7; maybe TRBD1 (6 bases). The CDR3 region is CASSVEGVEGGEQYF. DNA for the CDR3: TGTGCCAGCAGTGTGGAAGGGGTGGAAGGGGGCGAGCAGTACTTC.